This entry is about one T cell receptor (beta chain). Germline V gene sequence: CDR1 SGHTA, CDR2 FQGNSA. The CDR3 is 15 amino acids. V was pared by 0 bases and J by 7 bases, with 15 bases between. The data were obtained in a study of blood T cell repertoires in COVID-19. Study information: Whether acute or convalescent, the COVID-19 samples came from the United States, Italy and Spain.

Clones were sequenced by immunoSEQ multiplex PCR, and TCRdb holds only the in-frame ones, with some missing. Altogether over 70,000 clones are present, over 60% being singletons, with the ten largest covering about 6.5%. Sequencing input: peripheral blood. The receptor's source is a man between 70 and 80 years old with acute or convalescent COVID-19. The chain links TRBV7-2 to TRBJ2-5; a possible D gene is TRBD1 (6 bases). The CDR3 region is CASSLAQGGSGTQYF. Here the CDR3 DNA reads TGTGCCAGCAGCTTAGCACAGGGCGGGTCGGGGACCCAGTACTTC.